Here is one T cell receptor (beta chain) with its context. Its specificity is not known. TCRB transcripts that were expressed got sequenced, as all of the isolated RNA had been reverse transcribed. An average roughly 3.3 million reads came from naive, central memory and regulatory T cell samples. The assay was immunoSEQ multiplex PCR, and TCRdb's table has in-frame clones only and misses some. The table lists about 660,000 clones, 11% to 15% of them singletons. This sample is drawn from a study of beta chain features in type 1 diabetes. Across the study: Over all samples combined, fewer than 140,000,000 sorted cells were examined.

Germline loops: CDR1 MDHEN, CDR2 SYDVKM. V was clipped by 5 bases and J by 0 bases, with 11 bases between them. The CDR3 runs to 15 residues. Notes on the study in general: Among patients with Type 1 diabetes, TCRB CDR3s were moderately but significantly shorter in every one of the four CD4+ subsets.

This TCR came from a man in his late teens or twenties with type 1 diabetes. The sample comprised naive CD4+ T cells from blood. The genes are TRBV28 and TRBJ2-4, with D unclear. The CDR3 loop reads CASSADTLAKNIQYF. CDR3 DNA: TGTGCCAGCAGTGCTGACACACTAGCCAAAAACATTCAGTACTTC.